This TCR beta chain was identified in a study of T cells in Graves' hyperthyroidism and ophthalmopathy. The study's findings and limits: Ophthalmopathy was separated from stable hyperthyroidism by a 13 V-J model.

Amplification of TCR beta CDR3 regions was performed using RNA transcripts as template. First-round RT-PCR targeting the TCR CDR3 was performed with the HTBI primer set. From the multiplex PCR reads, TCRdb called clonotypes with MiXCR, one entry per CDR3 protein. This table holds around 290,000 distinct CDR3 sequences, over 15% found once. There are many counts of this clonotype. The antigen is unknown. Clinical symptoms, serum thyroxine and TRAb, thyroid ultrasound and orbital computed tomography were used for the diagnoses. The CDR3 loop spans 14 amino acids. V lost 5 bases and J lost 3, with 13 bases in between. Per germline, CDR1 SGHTA and CDR2 FQGNSA.

The sequence derives from a woman aged 55 to 70 with Graves' ophthalmopathy. What was sequenced was blood. The chain employs TRBV7-2 and TRBJ1-1; D is perhaps TRBD1 (6 bases). As DNA, the CDR3 is TGTGCCAGCAGCCGAGGGGGACCTTACACTGAAGCTTTCTTT. As protein: CASSRGGPYTEAFF.